These 3 T cell receptor beta chains came from one sample sequenced in a study of identical twins. From the 5' RACE reads, TCRdb called clonotypes with MiXCR, one entry per CDR3 protein. The table lists about 1.7 million distinct CDR3 sequences, more than 30% of them singletons. Source material: cord blood. The receptors derive from a newborn girl in good health.

There are many counts of this clonotype. V gene TRBV20-1 combines with J gene TRBJ2-4; the D is unclear. The germline V and J ends were trimmed by 3 bases and 0 bases, with 6 bases remaining between them. The germline V gene has CDR1 DFQATT and CDR2 SNEGSKA (reference sequence). The CDR3 spans 13 residues. The CDR3 DNA follows: TGCAGTGCTAGGGTCCTAGCCAAAAACATTCAGTACTTC. It encodes CSARVLAKNIQYF.

V gene TRBV3-1 combines with J gene TRBJ2-3; 7 bases align to TRBD2. CDR1 is LGHDT and CDR2 is YNNKEL in the germline V gene (reference sequence). Trimming removed 1 base from V and 2 bases from J; junction bases left unmatched: 9. The CDR3 is 17 amino acids. CDR3 region: CASSQVRRDYFTDTQYF. CDR3 sequence (DNA): TGTGCCAGCAGCCAAGTCCGGCGGGACTATTTCACAGATACGCAGTATTTT.

Points on this clonotype: A clone one base away is much larger, so this may be a read error. This chain joins TRBV3-1 and TRBJ2-1; 8 bases are a match to TRBD2. Germline loops: CDR1 LGHDT, CDR2 YNNKEL (reference sequence). This CDR3 region has 16 residues. CDR3: CASSQIAGLGYNERFF. CDR3 coding DNA: TGTGCCAGCAGCCAAATAGCGGGGCTGGGATACAATGAGCGGTTCTTC.